This T cell receptor (beta chain) derives from a study of blood T cell repertoires in COVID-19. About the study: T cells, B-cell-depleted T cells, or PBMCs provided the cDNA or gDNA that served as material.

This clone was observed a few times. Original processing notes: Amplification from reference gene primers served as the basis for estimated nucleated cell counts. Profiling relied on immunoSEQ multiplex PCR, and the TCRdb table lists in-frame clones only, not all of them. D and trimming come from the DNA, and the V and J calls and clone size come from that table. There are about 140,000 clones in the sample; 78% occur only once, and 1.9% lies in the top ten. Looked up from germline, CDR1 is SGHRS and CDR2 is YFSETQ. V was trimmed by 1 base and J by 5 bases, leaving 12 bases between them. This CDR3 region has 14 residues.

The clonotype comes from a woman aged 55-69 years with acute or convalescent COVID-19. The source material was peripheral blood. This sequence joins TRBV5-1 and TRBJ1-2; TRBD1 is a possible D gene (5 bases). The CDR3 here is CASSLNSGTYGYTF. CDR3 nucleotide sequence: TGCGCCAGCAGCTTGAATTCGGGGACTTATGGCTACACCTTC.